This TCR beta chain was found in a study of cytomegalovirus exposure and HLA in healthy donors. Germline V lookup: CDR1 SGHTA, CDR2 FQGNSA. V lost 4 bases to trimming and J lost 5 bases, with 9 bases between them. CDR3 length: 14 residues. The assay was immunoSEQ multiplex PCR, and TCRdb's table has in-frame clones only and misses some. The table records roughly 330,000 clones, roughly 87% of them present only once. This chain joins TRBV7-2 and TRBJ1-6, with D possibly matching TRBD1 (6 bases). Sample: PBMCs. The sequence derives from a woman aged 25 to 39 in good health and CMV-seropositive. The CDR3 sequence: CASSSDSNNSPLHF. DNA for the CDR3: TGTGCCAGCAGCTCGGACAGTAATAATTCACCCCTCCACTTT.